This T cell receptor (beta chain) was sequenced in a study of T cells expressing NK-cell markers. From the 5' RACE reads, TCRdb lists one entry per CDR3 protein and no DNA. Across 350,000 to 400,000 distinct CDR3 sequences, the top ten clones capture about 10% of the sample. The V gene's germline CDR1 is SGHRS and CDR2 YFSETQ. CDR3 length equals 12 residues. Sequences were obtained from blood T cells: a sorted CD56 or NKG2C T cell subset, CD4+ or CD8+ T cells, or bulk PBMC T cells (not recorded which). This TCR was recovered from a woman between 45 and 65 years old in good health. The chain carries TRBV5-1 and TRBJ1-1. CDR3 sequence reads: CASSEGFAEAFF. The full variable domain, completed using reference TRBV5-1 and TRBJ1-1, is KAGVTQTPRYLIKTRGQQVTLSCSPISGHRSVSWYQQTPGQGLQFLFEYFSETQRNKGNFPGRFSGRQFSNSRSEMNVSTLELGDSALYLCASSEGFAEAFFGQGTRLTVV.